A single sample gave rise to the 20 T cell receptor beta chains below, sequenced in a study of blood T cell repertoires in COVID-19. Method: immunoSEQ multiplex PCR; TCRdb's copy keeps in-frame clones and lacks some. In the table there are about 150,000 clones, roughly nine tenths of which are singletons. The sequenced material came from peripheral blood. Source of these receptors: a woman in her sixties or seventies with active COVID-19.

This clone was recorded only once. The chain combines TRBV9 with TRBJ2-1; TRBD2 aligns across 8 bases. Germline values: CDR1 SGDLS, CDR2 YYNGEE. CDR3 size: 19 residues. The trim removed 0 bases at V and 0 bases at J, leaving 11 bases unmatched. The CDR3 DNA reads TGTGCCAGCAGCGTAGACCCGACGAGCGGGAGCCCCTCCTACAATGAGCAGTTCTTC. Residues: CASSVDPTSGSPSYNEQFF.

This chain uses TRBV18 with TRBJ2-7; TRBD1 matches 8 bases. Germline V gene sequence: CDR1 KGHSH, CDR2 LQKENI. This CDR3 spans 14 amino acids. The trim removed 4 bases at V and 6 bases at J, leaving 8 bases unmatched. CDR3 in DNA: TGTGCCAGCTCACTGCAGGGGGCTGGGGCCGAGCAGTACTTC. It encodes CASSLQGAGAEQYF.

The V call is TRBV5-1, the J call TRBJ2-1, with a weak D call TRBD2 (5 bases). This CDR3 comprises 16 residues. Trimming stripped 0 bases from V and 0 bases from J, with 10 bases between. CDR1 and CDR2 (germline): SGHRS, YFSETQ. The CDR3 DNA reads TGCGCCAGCAGCTTGGTGAGCGGAGACTCCTACAATGAGCAGTTCTTC. Translated: CASSLVSGDSYNEQFF. Together with reference TRBV5-1 and TRBJ2-1, the CDR3 gives the full variable domain: KAGVTQTPRYLIKTRGQQVTLSCSPISGHRSVSWYQQTPGQGLQFLFEYFSETQRNKGNFPGRFSGRQFSNSRSEMNVSTLELGDSALYLCASSLVSGDSYNEQFFGPGTRLTVL.

Only one count was recorded for this clone. The V and J genes are TRBV5-3 and TRBJ2-5; 8 bases map to TRBD1. TRBV5-3 is filed as an ORF, its function uncertain. Trimming removed 5 bases from V and 4 bases from J; junction bases left unmatched: 7. CDR3 length equals 14 residues. The CDR3 region is CARRPDRVLETQYF. DNA for the CDR3: TGTGCCAGAAGACCGGACAGGGTGTTAGAGACCCAGTACTTC.

This chain's CDR3 is CASSDHWTADIQYF. The CDR3 DNA reads TGTGCCAGCAGTGACCACTGGACAGCAGACATTCAGTACTTC. The J gene is TRBJ2-4, the V gene TRBV25-1, with D possibly being TRBD1 (6 bases). Germline assignment: CDR1 MGHDK and CDR2 SYGVNS. The CDR3 has 14 amino acids. V lost 3 bases, J lost 8 bases, and 14 bases lay in between.

The chain uses TRBV3-1 (or the pseudogene TRBV3-2) and TRBJ1-6; 7 nucleotides line up with TRBD1. CDR1 and CDR2 from the germline V gene are LGHDT and YNNKEL (reference sequence). This CDR3 contains 15 residues. J was trimmed by 7 bases and V by 4 bases; bases with no gene match: 7. CDR3 bases: TGTGCCAGCAGCCTTGGACAGGCTACCAATTCACCCCTCCACTTT. Its translation is CASSLGQATNSPLHF.

The chain carries TRBV2 and TRBJ2-5; TRBD2 agrees at 8 bases. The length of the CDR3 is 14 residues. Germline assignment: CDR1 SNHLY and CDR2 FYNNEI. With 6 bases clipped from V and 6 bases from J, the junction kept 9 bases outside the gene matches. In DNA form, the CDR3 reads TGTGCCAGCAGAATTGGACTAGCTCGGCAGACCCAGTACTTC. This translates into CASRIGLARQTQYF.

The J gene is TRBJ2-1, the V gene TRBV5-4, with 7 bases lining up with TRBD2. CDR1 and CDR2 (germline): SGHNT, YYREEE (reference sequence). Trimming removed 0 bases from V and 6 bases from J; junction bases left unmatched: 3. This CDR3 spans 14 amino acids. CDR3 DNA sequence: TGTGCCAGCAGCTTGGCGGGAGGATTCAATGAGCAGTTCTTC. It codes for CASSLAGGFNEQFF.

The gene calls are TRBV4-2 and TRBJ2-3; tentative D call: TRBD1 (6 bases). The germline V and J ends were trimmed by 4 bases and 0 bases, with 11 bases remaining between them. The CDR3 has 15 residues. Germline lookup yields CDR1 LGHNA and CDR2 YNFKEQ. The CDR3 loop reads CASSPRTASTDTQYF. The CDR3 coding sequence is TGTGCCAGCAGCCCCCGGACAGCGAGCACAGATACGCAGTATTTT.

The V and J genes are TRBV19 and TRBJ1-6; 8 bases match TRBD1. CDR3 length equals 13 residues. The trim removed 7 bases at V and 7 bases at J, leaving 3 bases unmatched. Germline V gene lookup returns CDR1 LNHDA and CDR2 SQIVND (reference sequence). The CDR3 DNA follows: TGTGCCAGTACGAGACAGGGGAATTCACCCCTCCACTTT. It codes for CASTRQGNSPLHF. Combining the CDR3 with reference TRBV19 and TRBJ1-6 gives the whole variable domain DGGITQSPKYLFRKEGQNVTLSCEQNLNHDAMYWYRQDPGQGLRLIYYSQIVNDFQKGDIAEGYSVSREKKESFPLTVTSAQKNPTAFYLCASTRQGNSPLHFGNGTRLTVT.

The rearrangement uses TRBV6-4 and TRBJ2-7; 7 positions match TRBD1. The ends lost 2 bases at V and 2 bases at J; junction bases unmatched: 6. This CDR3 spans 15 amino acids. The germline CDR1 and CDR2 sequences are MRHNA and SNTAGT. CDR3 DNA sequence: TGTGCCAGCAGTGACCTTGACAGGGTCCCCTACGAGCAGTACTTC. This translates into CASSDLDRVPYEQYF.

J is TRBJ2-1 and V is TRBV10-2, with D possibly TRBD2 on 6 matching bases. Germline V lookup: CDR1 WSHSY, CDR2 SAAADI. Trimming removed 6 bases at V and 12 bases at J, with 15 bases between. The CDR3 spans 12 residues. DNA of the CDR3: TGCGCCAGCAGCCCCGCGGGGCGGGTGCAGTTCTTC. Protein product: CASSPAGRVQFF.

The chain couples TRBV19 to TRBJ2-2; 7 positions agree with TRBD1. The CDR3 consists of 14 residues. Germline CDR1 LNHDA, CDR2 SQIVND (reference sequence). V trimming: 6 bases; J trimming: 7 bases; junction bases outside the gene matches: 8. The CDR3 sequence is CASRDRGGYGELFF. CDR3 bases: TGTGCCAGTAGGGATAGAGGGGGCTACGGGGAGCTGTTTTTT.

The V call is TRBV5-1, the J call TRBJ2-7, with a possible D match to TRBD2 (5 bases). This CDR3 is 15 amino acids long. The ends were cut back, 7 bases at V and 1 base at J, with 18 bases in the middle. The germline V gene has CDR1 SGHRS and CDR2 YFSETQ. CDR3 in amino acids: CASRRTEAISYEQYF. CDR3 sequence (DNA): TGCGCCAGCCGCAGGACGGAGGCTATTTCCTACGAGCAGTACTTC.

Only one count was recorded for this clone. This chain connects TRBV6-5 to TRBJ2-1; D gene uncertain. CDR1 and CDR2 (germline): MNHEY, SVGAGI. The CDR3 length is 15 residues. The ends were cut back, 6 bases at V and 0 bases at J, with 12 bases in the middle. The CDR3 DNA reads as TGTGCCAGCAGCTTGACTGGCAGCTCCTACAATGAGCAGTTCTTC. Its translation is CASSLTGSSYNEQFF.

The rearrangement joins TRBV5-1 to TRBJ1-4, with 7 bases fitting TRBD1. The germline V gene has CDR1 SGHRS and CDR2 YFSETQ. Germline trimming cut 4 bases from V and 5 bases from J; bases unmatched to any gene: 5. The CDR3 sequence is 14 residues long. Written as DNA, the CDR3 is TGCGCCAGCAGCGAAGCAGGGGGAAATGAAAAACTGTTTTTT. Translated, it gives CASSEAGGNEKLFF.

This rearrangement joins TRBV7-8 to TRBJ1-3; D remains ambiguous. Germline-derived CDR1 and CDR2 are SGHVS and FQNEAQ. The CDR3 is 17 residues long. Trimming cost V 1 base and J 0 bases, with 13 bases left between them. The CDR3 DNA reads as TGTGCCAGCAGCTTAGAGGGCCCTCGGGGCTCTGGAAACACCATATATTTT. This gives the protein CASSLEGPRGSGNTIYF.

This clone showed up just a few times. The genes are TRBV6-2 or TRBV6-3 and TRBJ2-3, with D possibly being TRBD2 (6 bases). Germline loops: CDR1 MNHEY, CDR2 SVGEGT. Trimming took off 0 bases at V and 7 bases at J, with 14 bases between the two ends. The CDR3 sequence is 15 residues long. The CDR3 nucleotides are TGTGCCAGCAGTTACTCACCCGGACTATTTAATACGCAGTATTTT. Protein product: CASSYSPGLFNTQYF.

This rearrangement joins TRBV2 to TRBJ1-5; no clear D. The V end lost 4 bases, the J end lost 5 bases, and 6 bases lay between the germline ends. The length of the CDR3 is 12 residues. CDR1 is SNHLY, CDR2 FYNNEI, per germline. The CDR3 region has the DNA TGTGCCAGCAGTGCTACAGATCAGCCCCAGCATTTT. Its protein product is CASSATDQPQHF.

The chain is built from TRBV7-2 and TRBJ2-7; TRBD2 matches at 14 bases. The CDR3 is 18 amino acids. The germline V gene has CDR1 SGHTA and CDR2 FQGNSA. The trim removed 5 bases at V and 1 base at J, leaving 10 bases unmatched. CDR3 sequence: CASSAGTSGGLLSYEQYF. In DNA, the CDR3 is TGTGCCAGCAGCGCCGGGACTAGCGGGGGTCTCCTATCCTACGAGCAGTACTTC. Combining the CDR3 with reference TRBV7-2 and TRBJ2-7 gives the whole variable domain GAGVSQSPSNKVTEKGKDVELRCDPISGHTALYWYRQSLGQGLEFLIYFQGNSAPDKSGLPSDRFSAERTGGSVSTLTIQRTQQEDSAVYLCASSAGTSGGLLSYEQYFGPGTRLTVT.